These 32 T cell receptor beta chains came from one sample sequenced in a study of shared clonotypes between healthy human individuals. Profiling relied on immunoSEQ multiplex PCR, and the TCRdb table lists in-frame clones only, not all of them. This sample has about 2.4 million clones, with 90% to 95% found just once. Sequencing was performed on naive CD4+ T cells from PBMCs. Described subset: CD45RA+ positively selected. The receptors originated from a man between 18 and 35 years old in good health. Some clones in this sample may be carry-over from other donors' samples.

The chain employs TRBV7-9 and TRBJ2-5, with TRBD2 identical over 7 bases. The junction had 4 bases not matched to a gene; V was cut back by 2 bases and J by 1 base. The germline V gene has CDR1 SEHNR and CDR2 FQNEAQ (reference sequence). The CDR3 totals 15 residues. The CDR3 nucleotides are TGTGCCAGCAGCTTAACCGGGACTATCCAAGAGACCCAGTACTTC. As protein: CASSLTGTIQETQYF. Combining the CDR3 with reference TRBV7-9 and TRBJ2-5 gives the whole variable domain DTGVSQNPRHKITKRGQNVTFRCDPISEHNRLYWYRQTLGQGPEFLTYFQNEAQLEKSRLLSDRFSAERPKGSFSTLEIQRTEQGDSAMYLCASSLTGTIQETQYFGPGTRLLVL.

In its sample, this clone was seen once. The V and J genes are TRBV9 and TRBJ2-7, with D uncertain. V was cut by 10 bases and J by 4 bases, with 9 bases left in between. Per the germline V gene, CDR1 is SGDLS and CDR2 is YYNGEE. This CDR3 contains 10 residues. The CDR3 nucleotides read TGTGCCCCCCGGGCTTACGAGCAGTACTTC. This sequence encodes CAPRAYEQYF.

A remark on this clone: Other DNA variants within this sample encode the same CDR3. V is TRBV7-2 and J is TRBJ2-3; D remains ambiguous. Germline CDR1 SGHTA, CDR2 FQGNSA. CDR3 length: 13 amino acids. V lost 1 base and J lost 2, with 4 bases in between. The CDR3 DNA follows: TGTGCCAGCAGCTTAGGGACCACAGATACGCAGTATTTT. Amino acid sequence: CASSLGTTDTQYF.

This clone is a singleton in its sample. This chain links TRBV6-5 with TRBJ2-1, with D unclear. Between the trimmed V and J ends, which lost 6 bases and 3 bases, there was a span of 15 bases. The germline CDR1 and CDR2 sequences are MNHEY and SVGAGI. The CDR3 loop spans 15 amino acids. Here the CDR3 DNA reads TGTGCCAGCAGCCCCTTGGGTGGGCTCTACAATGAGCAGTTCTTC. Its protein is CASSPLGGLYNEQFF.

This chain joins TRBV6-1 and TRBJ2-7; 10 bases are a match to TRBD2. CDR1 and CDR2 from the germline V gene are MNHNS and SASEGT. Germline trimming cut 8 bases from V and 6 bases from J; bases unmatched to any gene: 7. The CDR3 is 13 residues long. The chain's CDR3 is CASSSGSPLEQYF. The CDR3 DNA follows: TGTGCCAGCTCTAGCGGGAGTCCCCTCGAGCAGTACTTC.

The V and J genes are TRBV11-3 and TRBJ2-3; 10 nucleotides agree with TRBD2. The CDR3 is 16 amino acids. V shed 3 bases and J 0 bases; nucleotides not matched to a gene: 3. Germline assignment: CDR1 SGHNT and CDR2 YENEEA. The CDR3 DNA is TGTGCCAGCAGCTTGGGACTAGCGCAGAGCACAGATACGCAGTATTTT. Protein: CASSLGLAQSTDTQYF.

The chain joins TRBV30 to TRBJ2-1; 8 bases agree with TRBD2. The V gene's germline CDR1 is GTSNPN and CDR2 SVGIG (reference sequence). V trimming: 3 bases; J trimming: 8 bases; junction bases outside the gene matches: 12. CDR3 size: 15 residues. The CDR3 DNA is TGTGCCTGGAGCCCGGCTAGCGGGCCCTTGGATGAGCAGTTCTTC. Amino acids: CAWSPASGPLDEQFF.

The rearrangement joins TRBV5-6 to TRBJ1-1; 9 nucleotides align to TRBD1. This CDR3 is built from 15 residues. The germline gives CDR1 SGHDT, CDR2 YYEEEE. The V and J ends lost 4 bases and 1 base, in that order; junction bases with no gene match: 5. The CDR3 sequence: CASSGSDRGNTEAFF. For the CDR3, the DNA is TGTGCCAGCAGCGGCTCGGACAGGGGGAACACTGAAGCTTTCTTT.

A single count supports this clone. CDR3 amino acids: CASSFGGSKETQYF. Written as DNA, the CDR3 is TGCGCCAGCAGCTTCGGGGGCAGTAAAGAGACCCAGTACTTC. The genes are TRBV5-1 and TRBJ2-5, with D possibly called TRBD1 or TRBD2 (6 bases each). Germline V CDR1 and CDR2: SGHRS, YFSETQ. The CDR3 is 14 residues long. The ends were cut back, 2 bases at V and 3 bases at J, with 11 bases in the middle.

The rearrangement uses TRBV29-1 and TRBJ2-1; D tentatively reads TRBD1 or TRBD2 (5 bases each). This CDR3 is built from 11 residues. Trimming stripped 7 bases from V and 15 bases from J, with 19 bases between. Germline V gene data show CDR1 as SQVTM and CDR2 as ANQGSEA. The CDR3 region has the DNA TGCAGCGCTCATTCCGGGGCTAGCCGGTTCTTC. This sequence encodes CSAHSGASRFF.

V is TRBV28 and J is TRBJ1-5; D is undetermined. Deletions cut 3 bases from V and 3 bases from J, with 12 bases between. Germline V gives CDR1 MDHEN, CDR2 SYDVKM. The CDR3 has 15 residues. The CDR3: CASSFVGWDNQPQHF. CDR3 nucleotides: TGTGCCAGCAGTTTTGTGGGTTGGGACAATCAGCCCCAGCATTTT. Full variable domain (outside the CDR3, taken from reference TRBV28 and TRBJ1-5): DVKVTQSSRYLVKRTGEKVFLECVQDMDHENMFWYRQDPGLGLRLIYFSYDVKMKEKGDIPEGYSVSREKKERFSLILESASTNQTSMYLCASSFVGWDNQPQHFGDGTRLSIL.

This chain uses TRBV7-9 with TRBJ2-7; the D call may be TRBD1 or TRBD2 (5 bases each). CDR3 size: 13 residues. Germline V CDR1 and CDR2: SEHNR, FQNEAQ (reference sequence). The V end was cut by 3 bases, the J end by 1 base, with 7 bases between. Here the CDR3 DNA reads TGTGCCAGCAGCTTCAGGGAGTCCTACGAGCAGTACTTC. Translated, it gives CASSFRESYEQYF.

The chain joins TRBV5-1 to TRBJ1-1, with D hard to call. V was cut by 4 bases and J by 3 bases, with 10 bases left in between. This CDR3 has 13 residues. Germline lookup yields CDR1 SGHRS and CDR2 YFSETQ. The CDR3 DNA reads as TGCGCCAGCAGCCAAGGGATCGACACTGAAGCTTTCTTT. Translating it yields CASSQGIDTEAFF.

The chain links TRBV2 to TRBJ2-3; 9 positions match TRBD2. The J segment lost 7 bases and the V segment lost 7 bases, leaving 3 bases of the junction unmatched. CDR1 is SNHLY and CDR2 is FYNNEI in the germline V gene. The length of the CDR3 is 12 residues. This CDR3 is CASTSGRYTQYF. The CDR3 nucleotides read TGTGCCAGCACGAGCGGGAGGTATACGCAGTATTTT.

The chain couples TRBV7-3 to TRBJ1-3; D is uncertain. Trimming removed 5 bases at V and 2 bases at J, with 7 bases between. The CDR3 has 13 amino acids. Germline lookup yields CDR1 SGHTA and CDR2 FQGTGA. Here the CDR3 reads CASSPAAGNTIYF. CDR3 bases: TGTGCCAGCAGCCCCGCCGCTGGAAACACCATATATTTT.

The chain recombines TRBV29-1 with TRBJ1-2; D not certain. The CDR3 consists of 11 residues. Germline CDR1 reads SQVTM; CDR2 reads ANQGSEA. V was trimmed by 0 bases and J by 8 bases, leaving 7 bases between them. CDR3 coding DNA: TGCAGCGTTGAAGATTTCGCGGGCTACACCTTC. Residues: CSVEDFAGYTF.

The V call is TRBV7-9, the J call TRBJ2-7; 15 nucleotides match TRBD2. V shed 5 bases, J shed 4 bases, and the junction held 9 bases outside the gene matches. Germline V gives CDR1 SEHNR, CDR2 FQNEAQ (reference sequence). The CDR3 length is 17 residues. Written as DNA, the CDR3 is TGTGCCAGCAGCCCCCCCTCGGGACTAGCGGGAGGTTACGAGCAGTACTTC. Translated, it gives CASSPPSGLAGGYEQYF.

The CDR3 protein is CASSLTETQYF. The DNA for the CDR3 is TGTGCCAGCAGCTTAACAGAGACCCAGTACTTC. The V and J genes are TRBV7-3 and TRBJ2-5, with D uncertain. The V gene's germline CDR1 is SGHTA and CDR2 FQGTGA. The CDR3 is 11 amino acids. Trimming shortened V by 0 bases and J by 4 bases, and 0 bases separated the two germline ends.

The rearrangement joins TRBV5-8 to TRBJ2-1, with 7 positions matching TRBD1. There are 13 residues in the CDR3. Unmatched junction bases numbered 10, after V lost 6 bases and J lost 10 bases. From germline, CDR1 is SGHTS and CDR2 YDEGEE. The DNA of the CDR3 is TGTGCCAGCACCTTAAGACAGGGTGGCGAGCAGTTCTTC. This translates into CASTLRQGGEQFF.

The genes are TRBV20-1 and TRBJ1-1, with D possibly TRBD1 on 5 matching bases. The CDR3 sequence is 11 residues long. Germline CDR1 reads DFQATT; CDR2 reads SNEGSKA (reference sequence). With 3 bases removed from V and 9 bases from J, the gap between germline ends came to 11 bases. The CDR3 nucleotides are TGCAGTGCTAGGGGGGGGGTCAAAGCTTTCTTT. Its translation is CSARGGVKAFF.

V and J are TRBV6-5 and TRBJ2-1, with TRBD1 as a possible D gene (6 bases). Trimming left V 1 base short and J 5 bases short, with 9 bases between. CDR1 MNHEY and CDR2 SVGAGI come from the germline V gene. CDR3 length equals 14 residues. The DNA for the CDR3 is TGTGCCAGCAGTTACTTGGACAGCCACAATGAGCAGTTCTTC. Translating it yields CASSYLDSHNEQFF.

The genes are TRBV11-2 and TRBJ2-1, with 11 nucleotides matching TRBD2. CDR1 and CDR2 (germline): SGHAT, FQNNGV. The CDR3 runs 13 residues. The J segment lost 13 bases and the V segment lost 5 bases, leaving 7 bases of the junction unmatched. The CDR3 protein is CASSITGTSGQFF. In DNA form, the CDR3 reads TGTGCCAGCAGCATAACCGGGACTAGCGGCCAGTTCTTC.

The chain has TRBV4-2 and TRBJ2-1; the D gene is possibly TRBD2 (5 bases). CDR1 is LGHNA and CDR2 is YNFKEQ in the germline V gene. Trimming took off 1 base at V and 0 bases at J, with 16 bases between the two ends. CDR3 length: 18 residues. The CDR3 sequence: CASSQARSGHSSYNEQFF. CDR3 DNA: TGTGCCAGCAGCCAAGCAAGAAGCGGCCACAGCTCCTACAATGAGCAGTTCTTC.

This chain links TRBV2 with TRBJ2-1; a possible D gene is TRBD1 (6 bases). This CDR3 comprises 15 residues. Germline V gene sequence: CDR1 SNHLY, CDR2 FYNNEI. The V gene lost 3 bases and the J gene lost 3 bases, with 12 bases spanning the gap. This CDR3 is CASSDMGAFYNEQFF. CDR3 coding DNA: TGTGCCAGCAGTGATATGGGGGCTTTCTACAATGAGCAGTTCTTC.

The gene calls are TRBV19 and TRBJ2-1, with 10 bases aligning to TRBD2. After removal of 3 bases from V and 7 bases from J, the junction contained 12 bases not matched to a gene. Germline loops: CDR1 LNHDA, CDR2 SQIVND (reference sequence). This CDR3 spans 17 amino acids. The CDR3 protein is CASSIRPASGSGNEQFF. In DNA form, the CDR3 reads TGTGCCAGTAGTATCCGACCCGCTAGCGGGAGTGGTAATGAGCAGTTCTTC.

This clone was observed a single time. The same CDR3 also results from other DNA sequences found in this sample. CDR3 residues: CASSSGNTGELFF. CDR3 DNA sequence: TGTGCCAGCAGTTCGGGGAACACCGGGGAGCTGTTTTTT. The genes are TRBV28 and TRBJ2-2; no clear D. Between the trimmed V and J ends, which lost 4 bases and 1 base, there was a span of 4 bases. Germline loops: CDR1 MDHEN, CDR2 SYDVKM. The CDR3 contains 13 residues.

In this sample, this clone turned up once. This chain links TRBV7-9 with TRBJ1-2; D gene uncertain. Per germline, CDR1 SEHNR and CDR2 FQNEAQ (reference sequence). The CDR3 extends over 14 amino acids. Trimming took off 5 bases at V and 13 bases at J, with 23 bases between the two ends. For the CDR3, the DNA is TGTGCCAGCAGCCGACCGCCGGTACTCCCTCCCCTCACCTTC. Protein product: CASSRPPVLPPLTF. Drawing the rest from reference TRBV7-9 and TRBJ1-2, the complete variable domain is DTGVSQNPRHKITKRGQNVTFRCDPISEHNRLYWYRQTLGQGPEFLTYFQNEAQLEKSRLLSDRFSAERPKGSFSTLEIQRTEQGDSAMYLCASSRPPVLPPLTFGSGTRLTVV.

The chain joins TRBV7-9 to TRBJ2-3; D is undetermined. Germline V gene sequence: CDR1 SEHNR, CDR2 FQNEAQ (reference sequence). V dropped 7 bases and J dropped 2 bases, with 16 bases sitting between them. This CDR3 is built from 15 residues. The CDR3 is CASTLSSISTDTQYF. CDR3 coding DNA: TGTGCCAGCACCCTTAGCTCTATATCCACAGATACGCAGTATTTT. Filled out from reference TRBV7-9 and TRBJ2-3, the complete variable domain reads DTGVSQNPRHKITKRGQNVTFRCDPISEHNRLYWYRQTLGQGPEFLTYFQNEAQLEKSRLLSDRFSAERPKGSFSTLEIQRTEQGDSAMYLCASTLSSISTDTQYFGPGTRLTVL.

The chain couples TRBV11-3 to TRBJ2-3; the D gene is possibly TRBD2 (6 bases). Germline V lookup: CDR1 SGHNT, CDR2 YENEEA. CDR3 size: 15 residues. Between the trimmed V and J ends, which lost 3 bases and 5 bases, there was a span of 15 bases. The CDR3 is CASSFSAGREDTQYF. DNA of the CDR3: TGTGCCAGCAGCTTCAGTGCGGGAAGGGAAGATACGCAGTATTTT.

V and J are TRBV11-2 and TRBJ1-2; weak D call: TRBD1 (5 bases). Trimming removed 5 bases at V and 0 bases at J, with 13 bases between. This CDR3 has 15 residues. Per germline, CDR1 SGHAT and CDR2 FQNNGV. CDR3 amino acids: CASSADSETNYGYTF. The CDR3, as DNA: TGTGCCAGCAGCGCAGACAGTGAGACTAACTATGGCTACACCTTC.

This chain uses TRBV5-4 with TRBJ2-5, with TRBD1 identical over 7 bases. V lost 5 bases to trimming and J lost 4 bases; unmatched junction nucleotides: 14. The CDR3 sequence is 16 residues long. From germline, CDR1 is SGHNT and CDR2 YYREEE (reference sequence). In DNA, the CDR3 is TGTGCCAGCAGGCTTACCGGGACAGCACAGCTAGAGACCCAGTACTTC. Protein product: CASRLTGTAQLETQYF.

The chain joins TRBV20-1 to TRBJ2-7, with D tentatively TRBD2 (6 bases). V shed 7 bases and J shed 4 bases, with 11 bases lying between them. This CDR3 has 11 amino acids. Germline V gene data show CDR1 as DFQATT and CDR2 as SNEGSKA (reference sequence). CDR3 nucleotides: TGCAGTGGGGTGCGGGGTTACGAGCAGTACTTC. Its protein is CSGVRGYEQYF.